Shown below are 17 T cell receptor beta chains from a single sample sequenced in a study of blood T cell repertoires in COVID-19. Clones were sequenced by immunoSEQ multiplex PCR, and TCRdb holds only the in-frame ones, with some missing. The profile shows about 260,000 clones, about 90% of them singletons. The source material was PBMCs or T cells enriched from blood (not recorded which). These receptors came from a man aged 50 to 60 who had been exposed to COVID-19.

The rearrangement uses TRBV7-9 and TRBJ1-2; D unclear. There are 14 residues in the CDR3. Looked up from germline, CDR1 is SEHNR and CDR2 is FQNEAQ (reference sequence). Trimming took off 4 bases at V and 10 bases at J, with 19 bases between the two ends. The CDR3 DNA reads TGTGCCAGCAGCTGGCTACCGGAGAGTTTAATCTACACCTTC. It translates to CASSWLPESLIYTF.

The rearrangement uses TRBV18 and TRBJ1-6; no clear D. V was trimmed by 6 bases and J by 0 bases, leaving 18 bases between them. CDR3 length: 18 amino acids. Germline V gives CDR1 KGHSH, CDR2 LQKENI. CDR3 region: CASSGGPQLGSYNSPLHF. CDR3 coding DNA: TGTGCCAGCTCGGGAGGTCCCCAACTGGGCTCCTATAATTCACCCCTCCACTTT.

This clone was found a few times. V is TRBV30 and J is TRBJ1-2, with 10 positions matching TRBD1. Germline loops: CDR1 GTSNPN, CDR2 SVGIG (reference sequence). The trim removed 3 bases at V and 2 bases at J, leaving 3 bases unmatched. This CDR3 region has 14 residues. The CDR3 DNA is TGTGCCTGGAGGGGGACAGGGGTAAACTATGGCTACACCTTC. Protein product: CAWRGTGVNYGYTF.

The chain recombines TRBV25-1 with TRBJ1-6, with TRBD1 identical over 9 bases. The trim removed 6 bases at V and 4 bases at J, leaving 4 bases unmatched. Germline V lookup: CDR1 MGHDK, CDR2 SYGVNS. This CDR3 spans 15 amino acids. The CDR3 nucleotides read TGTGCCAGCAGGGGGACAGGGAATTATAATTCACCCCTCCACTTT. This gives the protein CASRGTGNYNSPLHF. The full variable domain, rest sourced from reference TRBV25-1 and TRBJ1-6, is EADIYQTPRYLVIGTGKKITLECSQTMGHDKMYWYQQDPGMELHLIHYSYGVNSTEKGDLSSESTVSRIRTEHFPLTLESARPSHTSQYLCASRGTGNYNSPLHFGNGTRLTVT.

This chain links TRBV19 with TRBJ1-2; possibly TRBD1 for D (6 bases). Germline CDR1 is LNHDA and CDR2 is SQIVND (reference sequence). The CDR3 totals 15 residues. Trimming cost V 4 bases and J 3 bases, with 15 bases left between them. CDR3 bases: TGTGCCAGTAGTACCTATACAGGGTCGGACTATGGCTACACCTTC. Its protein product is CASSTYTGSDYGYTF.

This clone appeared once. The chain has TRBV27 and TRBJ2-7; TRBD1 matches 9 bases. The CDR3 is 14 residues long. J was trimmed by 4 bases and V by 6 bases; bases with no gene match: 7. Germline values: CDR1 MNHEY, CDR2 SMNVEV (reference sequence). CDR3 protein: CASRRDRAAYEQYV. For the CDR3, the DNA is TGTGCCAGCAGGCGGGACAGGGCCGCTTACGAGCAGTACGTC.

V usage is TRBV3-1 (or the pseudogene TRBV3-2) and J usage is TRBJ1-6, with 10 nucleotides matching TRBD1. The trim removed 1 base at V and 9 bases at J, leaving 3 bases unmatched. CDR3 length equals 15 residues. Germline V gene data show CDR1 as LGHDT and CDR2 as YNNKEL (reference sequence). CDR3 amino acids: CASSQGQGARSPLHF. For the CDR3, the DNA is TGTGCCAGCAGCCAAGGACAGGGGGCTCGTTCACCCCTCCACTTT.

V and J are TRBV7-9 and TRBJ2-3, with TRBD2 matching over 7 bases. CDR1 and CDR2 from the germline V gene are SEHNR and FQNEAQ (reference sequence). V lost 3 bases to trimming and J lost 6 bases; unmatched junction nucleotides: 6. This CDR3 contains 14 residues. CDR3 nucleotide sequence: TGTGCCAGCAGCTTGGGACTACCCCCCGATACGCAGTATTTT. Encoded protein: CASSLGLPPDTQYF.

This clone was counted between two and nine times. The V gene is TRBV7-6, the J gene TRBJ1-4; no definite D call. Trimming left V 4 bases short and J 6 bases short, with 15 bases between. The CDR3 is made up of 15 amino acids. CDR1 and CDR2 (germline): SGHVS, FNYEAQ. CDR3 DNA sequence: TGTGCCAGCAGCTCGCGACGGGGTGTGGATGAAAAACTGTTTTTT. Protein: CASSSRRGVDEKLFF.

The chain links TRBV19 to TRBJ1-3; 7 bases agree with TRBD1. Germline assignment: CDR1 LNHDA and CDR2 SQIVND (reference sequence). The CDR3 consists of 16 residues. The trim removed 5 bases at V and 0 bases at J, leaving 7 bases unmatched. The DNA for the CDR3 is TGTGCCAGTAGTCCCGGACAGGTCCTCTCTGGAAACACCATATATTTT. Its protein is CASSPGQVLSGNTIYF.

This clone was picked up one time. The chain carries TRBV28 and TRBJ2-1; 9 nucleotides agree with TRBD2. Germline trimming cut 4 bases from V and 5 bases from J; bases unmatched to any gene: 6. The CDR3 contains 15 residues. Germline CDR1 reads MDHEN; CDR2 reads SYDVKM. The chain's CDR3 is CASSSQRGVHNEQFF. CDR3 sequence (DNA): TGTGCCAGCAGTTCCCAGCGGGGGGTCCACAATGAGCAGTTCTTC.

This clone was counted once. V gene TRBV7-9 combines with J gene TRBJ1-4; no firm D call. Germline values: CDR1 SEHNR, CDR2 FQNEAQ (reference sequence). V lost 6 bases, J lost 0 bases, and 11 bases lay in between. The CDR3 contains 15 residues. The CDR3 protein is CASRPGSTTNEKLFF. The CDR3 DNA sequence: TGTGCCAGCAGGCCTGGGAGTACAACTAATGAAAAACTGTTTTTT.

This clone was picked up one time. The chain has TRBV3-1 (or the pseudogene TRBV3-2) and TRBJ1-5; possibly TRBD1 for D (5 bases). The length of the CDR3 is 16 residues. The germline V gene has CDR1 LGHDT and CDR2 YNNKEL (reference sequence). V gave up 1 base and J gave up 4 bases, with 14 bases separating them. CDR3 loop: CASSQGVTEFNQPQHF. The CDR3 region has the DNA TGTGCCAGCAGCCAAGGGGTGACAGAATTTAATCAGCCCCAGCATTTT.

This clone was seen only a few times. The CDR3 region has the DNA TGTGCCAGCTCAACTAGCGGGGTTTCCTCCTACGAGCAGTACTTC. Translated, it gives CASSTSGVSSYEQYF. The rearrangement links TRBV18 to TRBJ2-7, with TRBD2 matching 10 bases. Germline CDR1 is KGHSH and CDR2 is LQKENI. The V and J ends lost 5 bases and 0 bases, in that order; junction bases with no gene match: 4. This CDR3 contains 15 residues. The full variable domain, its missing parts supplied by reference TRBV18 and TRBJ2-7, is NAGVMQNPRHLVRRRGQEARLRCSPMKGHSHVYWYRQLPEEGLKFMVYLQKENIIDESGMPKERFSAEFPKEGPSILRIQQVVRGDSAAYFCASSTSGVSSYEQYFGPGTRLTVT.

The chain employs TRBV5-1 and TRBJ2-5, with a weak D call TRBD2 (6 bases). V gave up 3 bases and J gave up 2 bases, with 17 bases separating them. This CDR3 has 16 residues. The germline CDR1 and CDR2 sequences are SGHRS and YFSETQ. DNA for the CDR3: TGCGCCAGCAGCTATTTAGGCGCAGCGGGTCAAGAGACCCAGTACTTC. This encodes CASSYLGAAGQETQYF.

The rearrangement links TRBV24-1 to TRBJ2-6; D perhaps matches TRBD1 (6 bases). The V end lost 1 base, the J end lost 2 bases, and 8 bases lay between the germline ends. Looked up from germline, CDR1 is KGHDR and CDR2 is SFDVKD. The CDR3 length is 16 residues. The CDR3 region is CATSDLGGTGANVLTF. For the CDR3, the DNA is TGTGCCACCAGTGATTTAGGGGGAACTGGGGCCAACGTCCTGACTTTC.

The J gene is TRBJ2-3, the V gene TRBV5-1; 8 bases are a match to TRBD2. This CDR3 contains 14 residues. V shed 1 base and J 5 bases; nucleotides not matched to a gene: 3. Germline CDR1 and CDR2: SGHRS and YFSETQ. CDR3 coding DNA: TGCGCCAGCAGCTTGCGGGAGGGCGGAGATACGCAGTATTTT. Protein: CASSLREGGDTQYF. The full variable domain, with the rest looked up from reference TRBV5-1 and TRBJ2-3, is KAGVTQTPRYLIKTRGQQVTLSCSPISGHRSVSWYQQTPGQGLQFLFEYFSETQRNKGNFPGRFSGRQFSNSRSEMNVSTLELGDSALYLCASSLREGGDTQYFGPGTRLTVL.